This TCR beta chain was captured in a study of a mutant IDH1 vaccine in newly diagnosed glioma. On the study more broadly: Patients came in for eight vaccinations, in weeks 1, 3, 5, 7, 11, 15, 19 and 23.

The CDR3 spans 13 residues. CDR1 is SGDLS, CDR2 YYNGEE, per germline. With 2 bases removed from V and 6 bases from J, the gap between germline ends came to 12 bases. Points on this clone: The antigen is not known.

Repertoires were generated with immunoSEQ multiplex PCR, while TCRdb's copy carries only in-frame clones and drops some. The repertoire holds around 60,000 clones, with about 88% as singletons. Time point denoted: week 11, during vaccination. Every vaccination contained 300 ug of the mutant IDH1 20-mer peptide and was paired with topical imiquimod. The chain recombines TRBV9 with TRBJ2-7, with a weak D call TRBD2 (5 bases). Material: PBMCs, obtained from a glioma patient whose treatment included an IDH1 peptide vaccine. The TCR originated in a man aged 40-49 years with glioma. The CDR3 region has the DNA TGTGCCAGCAGCGTCTCGGACTGGGGCGAGCAGTACTTC. It translates to CASSVSDWGEQYF.